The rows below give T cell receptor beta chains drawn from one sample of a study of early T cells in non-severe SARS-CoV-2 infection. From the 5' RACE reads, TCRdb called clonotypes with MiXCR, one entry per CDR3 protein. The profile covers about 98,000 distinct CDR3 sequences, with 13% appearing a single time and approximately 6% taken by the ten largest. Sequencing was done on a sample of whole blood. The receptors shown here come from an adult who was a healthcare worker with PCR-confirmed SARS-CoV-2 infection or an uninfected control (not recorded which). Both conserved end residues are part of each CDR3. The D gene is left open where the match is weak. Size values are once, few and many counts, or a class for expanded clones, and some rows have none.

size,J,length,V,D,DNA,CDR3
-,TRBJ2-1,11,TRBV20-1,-,TGCAGTGCTGGGGGGCTCCGTGAGCAGTTCTTC,CSAGGLREQFF
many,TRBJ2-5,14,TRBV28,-,TGTGCCAGCAGCCTCGGGACGGTACAAGAGACCCAGTACTTC,CASSLGTVQETQYF
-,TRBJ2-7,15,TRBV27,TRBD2,TGTGCCAGCAGTTCCCTAGCGGGAGCTCGGTACGAGCAGTACTTC,CASSSLAGARYEQYF
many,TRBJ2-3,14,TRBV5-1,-,TGCGCCAGCAGCTCCCCGGGAATAGCAGATACGCAGTATTTT,CASSSPGIADTQYF
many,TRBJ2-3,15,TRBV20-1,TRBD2,TGCAGTGCTATCTTCGGGAGGGGAGTCACAGATACGCAGTATTTT,CSAIFGRGVTDTQYF
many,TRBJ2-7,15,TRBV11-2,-,TGTGCCAGCAGCTCCCCCGGGACCCACGGGGGAGAGCAGTACTTC,CASSSPGTHGGEQYF
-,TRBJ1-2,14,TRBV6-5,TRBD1,TGTGCCAGCAGTTACCAGGGGGGTAAAAATGGCTACACCTTC,CASSYQGGKNGYTF
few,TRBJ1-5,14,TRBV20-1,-,TGCACCGGGGGGGTCAGAATATGCAATCAGCCCCAGCATTTT,CTGGVRICNQPQHF
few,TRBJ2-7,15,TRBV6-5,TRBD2,TGTGCCAGCAGTTATGTGAGCGGGAGTTCCCACGAGCAGTACTTC,CASSYVSGSSHEQYF
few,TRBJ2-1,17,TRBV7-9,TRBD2,TGTGCCAGCAGCTCTCCTTTTGTGGGAGGGCGGGACAATGAGCAGTTCTTC,CASSSPFVGGRDNEQFF
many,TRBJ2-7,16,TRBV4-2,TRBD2,TGTGCCAGCAGCCAAGATTTCCCGGGAGGGTCCTACGAGCAGTACTTC,CASSQDFPGGSYEQYF
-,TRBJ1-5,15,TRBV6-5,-,TGTGCCAGCAGTTACTCGGGTCAGGGCAATCAGCCCCAGCATTTT,CASSYSGQGNQPQHF
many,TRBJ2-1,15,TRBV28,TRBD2,TGTGCCAGCAGGACTAGCGGGAGGGCGGGTAATGAGCAGTTCTTC,CASRTSGRAGNEQFF
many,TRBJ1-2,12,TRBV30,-,TGTGCTGCAACATACCTTACTCTTGGCTACACCTTC,CAATYLTLGYTF
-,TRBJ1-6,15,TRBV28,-,TGTGCCAGCAGTGACCCGACAGGTCGTAATTCACCCCTCCACTTT,CASSDPTGRNSPLHF
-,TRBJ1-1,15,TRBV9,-,TGTGCCAGCAGCGTAGGAGGCAGCATGAACACTGAAGCTTTCTTT,CASSVGGSMNTEAFF
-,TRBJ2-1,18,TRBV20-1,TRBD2,TGCAGTGCTAGAGATGCTATCCGGGACGGGAGGGGGGCCAATGAGCAGTTCTTC,CSARDAIRDGRGANEQFF
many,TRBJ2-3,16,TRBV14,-,TGTGCCAGCAGCCAAGATCGAGGGACTGGGGCAGATACGCAGTATTTT,CASSQDRGTGADTQYF
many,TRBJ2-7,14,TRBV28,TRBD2,TGTGCCAGCAGCTGGGGGACTAGCGGATACGAGCAGTACTTC,CASSWGTSGYEQYF
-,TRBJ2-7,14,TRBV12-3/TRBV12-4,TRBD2,TGTGCCAGCACCTCAGGACTAGCGGGATGGCAGCAGTACTTC,CASTSGLAGWQQYF
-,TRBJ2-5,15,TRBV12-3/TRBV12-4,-,TGTGCCAGCAGTTTCGGGGGAGCTATCCAAGAGACCCAGTACTTC,CASSFGGAIQETQYF
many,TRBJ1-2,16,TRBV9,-,TGTGCCAGCAGCGTAGCTCCGGCCACAGCTTCCTATGGCTACACCTTC,CASSVAPATASYGYTF
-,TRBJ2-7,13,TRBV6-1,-,TGTGCCAGCAGTTTGGACACGACGTACGAGCAGTACTTC,CASSLDTTYEQYF
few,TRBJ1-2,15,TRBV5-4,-,TGTGCCAGCAGCTTGGAGGGCAGGGGAAGATATGGCTACACCTTC,CASSLEGRGRYGYTF
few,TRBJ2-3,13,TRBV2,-,TGTGCCAGCAGTGTTACGGTTGGAGATACGCAGTATTTT,CASSVTVGDTQYF
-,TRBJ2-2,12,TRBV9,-,TGTGCCAGCAGCGTAGCGTCCGGGGAGCTGTTTTTT,CASSVASGELFF
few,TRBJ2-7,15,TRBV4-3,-,TGCGCCAGCAGCCAAGATACTAGCAGCTCCTACGAGCAGTACTTC,CASSQDTSSSYEQYF
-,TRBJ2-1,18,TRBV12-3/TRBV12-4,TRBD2,TGTGCCAGCAGTTCCCCCCGATCGGTAGAGCGGGGTTACAATGAGCAGTTCTTC,CASSSPRSVERGYNEQFF
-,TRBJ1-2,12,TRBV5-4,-,TGTGCCAGCAGCTTGGACAGGAATGGCTACACCTTC,CASSLDRNGYTF
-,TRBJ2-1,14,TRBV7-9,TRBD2,TGTGCCAGCAGCCCTAGCGGGAGGGAGGATGAGCAGTTCTTC,CASSPSGREDEQFF
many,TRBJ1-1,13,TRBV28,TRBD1,TGTGCCAGCAGAGCAGGGGGTTGGGCTGAAGCTTTCTTT,CASRAGGWAEAFF
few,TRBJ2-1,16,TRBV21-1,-,TGTGCCAGCAACAAAGAGGGGTTCTTTAGGTACAATGAGCAGTTCTTC,CASNKEGFFRYNEQFF
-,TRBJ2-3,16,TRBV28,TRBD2,TGTGCCAGCAGTTTATCTCCACTAGCGGGCACAGATACGCAGTATTTT,CASSLSPLAGTDTQYF
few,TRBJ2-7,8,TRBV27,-,TGTGCCAGGACACAGCAGTACTTC,CARTQQYF
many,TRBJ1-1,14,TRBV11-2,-,TGTGCCAGCAGCTTCGTCGGTTTTAACACTGAAGCTTTCTTT,CASSFVGFNTEAFF
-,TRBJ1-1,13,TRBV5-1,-,TGCGCCAGCATGGTGACCGTGAACACTGAAGCTTTCTTT,CASMVTVNTEAFF
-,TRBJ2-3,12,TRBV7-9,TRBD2,TGTGCCACTAGGCGGGAGGTAGATACGCAGTATTTT,CATRREVDTQYF
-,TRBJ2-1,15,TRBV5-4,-,TGTGCCAGCAGCCCGGTGACAGTATCCTACAATGAGCAGTTCTTC,CASSPVTVSYNEQFF
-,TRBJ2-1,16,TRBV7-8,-,TGTGCCAGCAGCGACCCAAGGGGGGACGGTTACAATGAGCAGTTCTTC,CASSDPRGDGYNEQFF
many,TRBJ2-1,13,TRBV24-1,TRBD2,TGTGCCACCATCGCTAGCGGAGACAATGAGCAGTTCTTC,CATIASGDNEQFF
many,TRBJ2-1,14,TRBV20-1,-,TGCAGTGCTAGAGATTCGCGGGGTTACAATGAGCAGTTCTTC,CSARDSRGYNEQFF
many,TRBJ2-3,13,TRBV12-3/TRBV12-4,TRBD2,TGTGCCAGCAGTTCAAATAGCGGGAATACGCAGTATTTT,CASSSNSGNTQYF
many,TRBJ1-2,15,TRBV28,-,TGTGCCAGCAGTGAGGACAGCACCCCTAACTATGGCTACACCTTC,CASSEDSTPNYGYTF
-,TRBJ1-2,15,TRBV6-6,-,TGTGCCAGCAGTTACTCGAAAAGGACAGCTTATGGCTACACCTTC,CASSYSKRTAYGYTF
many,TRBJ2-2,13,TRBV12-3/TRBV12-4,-,TGTGCCAGCAGTCCAATTAACACCGGGGAGCTGTTTTTT,CASSPINTGELFF